This T cell receptor beta chain originates from a study of human T cells and chemical hapten exposure. Study details: Each week of the roughly 25-week study, patients had diphenylcyclopropenone applied to the scalp. Study-level findings and limits: Healthy people's immune response may differ from that of the donors, who had alopecia.

MiXCR, applied by TCRdb to the RACE reads, yields one record per CDR3 protein. The sample lists about 380,000 distinct CDR3 sequences; approximately 5% were seen once. The time point is: patch test 1, 2 weeks after DPC sensitization. Treatment indicated: therapeutic diphenylcyclopropenone sensitization with weekly scalp DPC. Donors, patients with alopecia ranging from 18 to 70 years old and judged suitable for DPC, provided samples. There are 15 residues in the CDR3. The junction had 9 bases not matched to a gene; V was cut back by 6 bases and J by 6 bases. With respect to this clonotype: Its antigen is undetermined.

The clonotype originates from a woman in her forties or fifties with alopecia areata. Some clones in this sample may be carry-over from other donors' samples. This chain connects TRBV12-3 or TRBV12-4 to TRBJ1-5; TRBD1 aligns across 9 bases. The material sequenced was whole blood, taken in connection with sensitization to the hapten diphenylcyclopropenone (DPC). CDR3 residues: CASRRDRVSSQPQHF. DNA of the CDR3: TGTGCCAGCAGACGGGACAGGGTATCGTCTCAGCCCCAGCATTTT.